These 23 T cell receptor beta chains came from one sample sequenced in a study of T-cell memory formation after mild COVID-19. MiXCR, run by TCRdb on the 5' RACE reads, gives a single entry per CDR3 protein. The sample consists of 200,000 to 250,000 distinct CDR3 sequences, approximately 9% of them appearing once. The sample taken for sequencing was PBMCs or a T cell subset sorted from them (not recorded which). Receptors originate from a man between 18 and 29 years old who had mild COVID-19 (a few samples of this study predate the infection). Cell type and time point are not known.

This clonotype showed up just once. The V gene is TRBV9, the J gene TRBJ1-1; D gene unclear. CDR1 and CDR2 from the germline V gene are SGDLS and YYNGEE. V shed 0 bases and J shed 2 bases, with 8 bases lying between them. The length of the CDR3 is 14 residues. CDR3 DNA: TGTGCCAGCAGCGTAGGGCAGCCCAACACTGAAGCTTTCTTT. This sequence encodes CASSVGQPNTEAFF.

This rearrangement joins TRBV20-1 to TRBJ2-1, with 9 nucleotides matching TRBD2. Trimming removed 3 bases from V and 4 bases from J; junction bases left unmatched: 7. Germline CDR1 DFQATT, CDR2 SNEGSKA (reference sequence). This CDR3 spans 15 amino acids. The CDR3 DNA is TGCAGTGCTAGTGGTCTAGCGGGGCTTTACAATGAGCAGTTCTTC. This gives the protein CSASGLAGLYNEQFF.

This rearrangement joins TRBV25-1 to TRBJ1-1; the D is unclear. CDR1 and CDR2 (germline): MGHDK, SYGVNS. CDR3 length equals 13 residues. V gave up 1 base and J gave up 0 bases, with 3 bases separating them. DNA for the CDR3: TGTGCCAGCAGTGAATGGATGAACACTGAAGCTTTCTTT. It codes for CASSEWMNTEAFF.

This clonotype was seen more than once but under ten times. V usage is TRBV18 and J usage is TRBJ2-7, with a weak D call TRBD2 (6 bases). The CDR3 consists of 15 residues. Looked up from germline, CDR1 is KGHSH and CDR2 is LQKENI. With 1 base removed from V and 0 bases from J, the gap between germline ends came to 10 bases. The CDR3 nucleotides read TGTGCCAGCTCACCACTTGCCGGGAGCTCCTACGAGCAGTACGTC. It encodes CASSPLAGSSYEQYV.

CDR3 in DNA: TGTGCCAGCAGTGGGGGGGGGCGCGGGGCCAACGTCCTGACTTTC. The encoded protein is CASSGGGRGANVLTF. This sequence joins TRBV28 and TRBJ2-6; D may be TRBD2 (7 bases). In germline, CDR1 is MDHEN, CDR2 SYDVKM. CDR3 length: 15 amino acids. The V end lost 5 bases, the J end lost 4 bases, and 12 bases lay between the germline ends.

This clonotype has ten or more counts. The chain combines TRBV7-2 with TRBJ2-1; D gene uncertain. V gave up 5 bases and J gave up 4 bases, with 12 bases separating them. Germline CDR1 is SGHTA and CDR2 is FQGNSA. CDR3 size: 14 residues. The CDR3 DNA follows: TGTGCCAGCAGCCCCCCGCGGCAGTACAATGAGCAGTTCTTC. Translating gives CASSPPRQYNEQFF.

The chain is built from TRBV27 and TRBJ1-5; a weak D match, TRBD1 (5 bases). Germline V lookup: CDR1 MNHEY, CDR2 SMNVEV (reference sequence). V lost 2 bases and J 4 bases, leaving 9 bases between the germline ends. The CDR3 is 14 residues long. CDR3 sequence: CASSLRGENQPQHF. In nucleotides, the CDR3 is TGTGCCAGCAGTTTAAGGGGAGAGAATCAGCCCCAGCATTTT.

This clonotype occurred many times. This chain links TRBV6-5 with TRBJ2-7, with D tentatively TRBD1 (7 bases). The germline CDR1 and CDR2 sequences are MNHEY and SVGAGI. The V gene lost 2 bases and the J gene lost 6 bases, with 17 bases spanning the gap. The CDR3 extends over 15 amino acids. The chain's CDR3 is CASSYRVSGGREQYF. The CDR3 bases are TGTGCCAGCAGTTACCGGGTGTCAGGGGGGCGCGAGCAGTACTTC.

This clonotype was seen many times. This chain connects TRBV4-1 to TRBJ1-2, with D unclear. Trimming took 0 bases from V and 3 from J, leaving 11 bases between them. This CDR3 is 15 amino acids long. Germline V gene data show CDR1 as MGHRA and CDR2 as YSYEKL. CDR3 sequence reads: CASSQDPAPDYGYTF. The CDR3 DNA is TGCGCCAGCAGCCAAGACCCCGCGCCGGACTATGGCTACACCTTC.

A few counts support this clonotype. The DNA for the CDR3 is TGTGCCAGCAGCGCCGACAGCTCCTACGAGCAGTACTTC. This codes for CASSADSSYEQYF. The genes are TRBV9 and TRBJ2-7; tentatively, D is TRBD1 (5 bases). The V end was cut by 3 bases, the J end by 0 bases, with 7 bases between. The CDR3 contains 13 residues. Germline assignment: CDR1 SGDLS and CDR2 YYNGEE.

This clonotype has more than one count but fewer than ten. The J gene is TRBJ2-7, the V gene TRBV20-1; D is uncertain. This CDR3 has 13 residues. V lost 2 bases and J 1 base, leaving 9 bases between the germline ends. Looked up from germline, CDR1 is DFQATT and CDR2 is SNEGSKA (reference sequence). The CDR3: CSARSSPSYEQYF. CDR3 nucleotides: TGCAGTGCTAGATCCAGTCCTTCCTACGAGCAGTACTTC.

This clonotype was seen more than once but under ten times. DNA of the CDR3: TGTGCCAGCAGCCCAGCTTCGACGACAGGGGAAGAGACCCAGTACTTC. It is translated as CASSPASTTGEETQYF. The V gene is TRBV12-3 or TRBV12-4, the J gene TRBJ2-5, with 8 bases that match TRBD1. The CDR3 length is 16 residues. V dropped 6 bases and J dropped 3; count of bases not matched to a gene: 12.

This clonotype was seen only a few times. This CDR3 is CASSSSLQGEQIAFF. CDR3 DNA sequence: TGTGCCAGCAGCTCCTCTTTACAGGGAGAACAAATAGCTTTCTTT. This chain connects TRBV7-9 to TRBJ1-1; D is perhaps TRBD1 (6 bases). V lost 4 bases and J 10 bases, leaving 22 bases between the germline ends. Looked up from germline, CDR1 is SEHNR and CDR2 is FQNEAQ (reference sequence). The CDR3 length is 15 residues.

The chain recombines TRBV5-1 with TRBJ1-6; 7 positions match TRBD1. Per the germline V gene, CDR1 is SGHRS and CDR2 is YFSETQ. The CDR3 loop spans 14 amino acids. The ends lost 0 bases at V and 13 bases at J; junction bases unmatched: 7. The DNA of the CDR3 is TGCGCCAGCAGCTTGGGGGACAGTTTAAGGCCCCTCCACTTT. Translating gives CASSLGDSLRPLHF.

This rearrangement joins TRBV7-3 to TRBJ1-1, with D perhaps TRBD1 (5 bases). V gave up 4 bases and J gave up 5 bases, with 11 bases separating them. Germline V gives CDR1 SGHTA, CDR2 FQGTGA. CDR3 length: 13 residues. The CDR3 DNA is TGTGCCAGCAGCTCAAACGGGGGGACTGAAGCTTTCTTT. This gives the protein CASSSNGGTEAFF.

This clonotype was counted only a few times. V and J are TRBV5-1 and TRBJ2-5; either TRBD1 or TRBD2 may fit D (5 bases each). Germline V gives CDR1 SGHRS, CDR2 YFSETQ. The CDR3 contains 15 residues. Trimming cost V 6 bases and J 5 bases, with 20 bases left between them. CDR3 nucleotides: TGCGCCAGCACAGAGGGACCGGGGTGGATGGAGACCCAGTACTTC. As protein: CASTEGPGWMETQYF.

The J gene is TRBJ1-1, the V gene TRBV6-1; TRBD1 might be the D (5 bases). Germline CDR1 and CDR2: MNHNS and SASEGT. The CDR3 contains 14 residues. Trimming removed 6 bases from V and 0 bases from J, with 11 bases in between. Here the CDR3 DNA reads TGTGCCAGCAGAGGGGCCGACATGAACACTGAAGCTTTCTTT. Its protein product is CASRGADMNTEAFF.

The rearrangement joins TRBV4-1 to TRBJ2-4; TRBD1 or TRBD2 may be the D gene (5 bases each). The CDR3 totals 13 residues. The V gene lost 1 base and the J gene lost 8 bases, with 9 bases spanning the gap. The germline V gene has CDR1 MGHRA and CDR2 YSYEKL. The CDR3 coding sequence is TGCGCCAGCAGCCAAGTTTTGGGGGACATTCAGTACTTC. It translates to CASSQVLGDIQYF.

The chain joins TRBV7-2 to TRBJ1-6, with D tentatively TRBD1 (5 bases). The germline V and J ends were trimmed by 5 bases and 7 bases, with 12 bases remaining between them. This CDR3 contains 14 residues. Germline V gene data show CDR1 as SGHTA and CDR2 as FQGNSA. Here the CDR3 DNA reads TGTGCCAGCAGCCCGACAGACTGGAATTCACCCCTCCACTTT. The encoded protein is CASSPTDWNSPLHF.

This clonotype was seen many times. The V and J genes are TRBV7-3 and TRBJ2-3, with D hard to call. Germline CDR1 is SGHTA and CDR2 is FQGTGA. The CDR3 loop spans 13 amino acids. V was cut by 5 bases and J by 2 bases, with 8 bases left in between. For the CDR3, the DNA is TGTGCCAGCAGCCGAACGGTCACAGATACGCAGTATTTT. It specifies CASSRTVTDTQYF.

This clonotype was counted at least ten times. The rearrangement joins TRBV28 to TRBJ1-2; no clear D. The CDR3 is 16 residues long. Germline V lookup: CDR1 MDHEN, CDR2 SYDVKM. V lost 4 bases, J lost 6 bases, and 21 bases lay in between. CDR3 sequence: CASSSFVWRESNGYTF. The CDR3 nucleotides read TGTGCCAGCAGTTCGTTTGTTTGGAGGGAGAGCAATGGCTACACCTTC.

This sequence joins TRBV7-2 and TRBJ1-1; no reliable D call. Germline CDR1 is SGHTA and CDR2 is FQGNSA. V was cut by 5 bases and J by 1 base, with 11 bases left in between. The CDR3 is made up of 14 amino acids. The CDR3 nucleotides are TGTGCCAGCAGCCCGTTGACTGCGAACACTGAAGCTTTCTTT. It translates to CASSPLTANTEAFF.

Many counts were recorded for this clonotype. The chain recombines TRBV28 with TRBJ2-2; D is uncertain. CDR1 and CDR2 (germline): MDHEN, SYDVKM. The CDR3 is 16 residues long. Trimming shortened V by 3 bases and J by 4 bases, and 15 bases separated the two germline ends. CDR3 sequence reads: CASSLLGQSITGELFF. CDR3 bases: TGTGCCAGCAGTTTGTTGGGTCAGAGTATCACCGGGGAGCTGTTTTTT.